Listed below are T cell receptor beta chains from one sample, sequenced in a study of beta chain features in type 1 diabetes. TCRdb's copy holds only in-frame clones and misses some; the assay was immunoSEQ multiplex PCR. The sample yields almost 350,000 clones, about a tenth seen once. Sequencing was done on a sample of central memory CD4+ T cells from blood. The receptors shown here come from a man aged 25-45 years with type 1 diabetes. CDR3s include the opening cysteine and the closing phenylalanine or tryptophan. The D gene is left open where the match is weak. Rows may omit the clone size; those that give it use once, few, many or a size class.

V	J	length	D	size	CDR3	DNA
TRBV5-1	TRBJ1-1	14	NA	NA	CASSLDSTNTEAFF	TGCGCCAGCAGCTTGGATTCTACGAACACTGAAGCTTTCTTT
TRBV6-1	TRBJ2-3	15	TRBD2	few	CAIARLAGGTDTQYF	TGTGCCATAGCACGACTAGCGGGGGGCACAGATACGCAGTATTTT
TRBV10-3	TRBJ1-3	15	TRBD1	NA	CAISDLTGTGNTIYF	TGTGCCATCAGTGACCTGACAGGGACTGGAAACACCATATATTTT
TRBV7-2	TRBJ2-2	13	NA	NA	CASSWVHTGELFF	TGTGCCAGCAGTTGGGTTCACACCGGGGAGCTGTTTTTT
TRBV30	TRBJ2-2	14	NA	few	CAWSTSGDTGELFF	TGTGCCTGGAGTACGTCAGGTGACACCGGGGAGCTGTTTTTT
TRBV29-1	TRBJ1-1	12	TRBD1	few	CSVARDRTEAFF	TGCAGCGTTGCTCGGGACAGAACTGAAGCTTTCTTT
TRBV9	TRBJ2-5	15	TRBD2	few	CASSPVGGVEETQYF	TGTGCCAGCAGCCCGGTCGGGGGGGTCGAAGAGACCCAGTACTTC
TRBV6-1	TRBJ2-2	18	NA	few	CASSEKGNGGVNTGELFF	TGTGCCAGCAGTGAAAAAGGAAACGGCGGGGTGAACACCGGGGAGCTGTTTTTT
TRBV19	TRBJ2-1	13	TRBD1	many	CASIGQGVNEQFF	TGTGCCAGTATAGGACAGGGAGTTAATGAGCAGTTCTTC
TRBV6-5	TRBJ1-2	16	NA	few	CASSYSGAGPNYGYTF	TGTGCCAGCAGTTACTCGGGGGCAGGGCCCAACTATGGCTACACCTTC
TRBV29-1	TRBJ2-1	10	TRBD1	NA	CSEGTDEQFF	TGCAGCGAGGGGACAGATGAGCAGTTCTTC
TRBV5-1	TRBJ2-7	15	TRBD1	few	CASTTGSAFLDEQYF	TGCGCCAGCACGACAGGGTCCGCTTTTCTCGACGAGCAGTACTTC
TRBV5-1	TRBJ2-6	15	NA	few	CASSRDASGANVLTF	TGCGCCAGCAGCCGAGATGCCTCTGGGGCCAACGTCCTGACTTTC
TRBV5-1	TRBJ1-1	13	NA	NA	CASSFQLNTEAFF	TGCGCCAGCAGCTTCCAGCTGAACACTGAAGCTTTCTTT
TRBV18	TRBJ2-5	15	NA	few	CASHGSAGAQETQYF	TGTGCCAGCCACGGGTCGGCAGGGGCGCAAGAGACCCAGTACTTC
TRBV7-9	TRBJ1-5	13	NA	NA	CASSPTGSQPQHF	TGTGCCAGCAGCCCCACGGGGAGTCAGCCCCAGCATTTT
TRBV7-2	TRBJ2-7	14	NA	few	CASSLDSSTYEQYF	TGTGCCAGCAGCTTGGACTCGTCCACCTACGAGCAGTACTTC
TRBV29-1	TRBJ2-1	14	NA	NA	CSVETTGTPNEQFF	TGCAGCGTTGAGACGACCGGGACCCCCAATGAGCAGTTCTTC
TRBV19	TRBJ2-1	15	TRBD2	NA	CASRASGGIINEQFF	TGTGCCAGTAGGGCTAGCGGGGGCATAATCAATGAGCAGTTCTTC
TRBV28	TRBJ1-2	12	NA	NA	CASSLASYGYTF	TGTGCCAGCAGTTTAGCGAGCTATGGCTACACCTTC
TRBV10-3	TRBJ2-5	15	NA	NA	CAISESQGFQETQYF	TGTGCCATCAGTGAGTCTCAGGGGTTCCAAGAGACCCAGTACTTC
TRBV28	TRBJ1-2	13	NA	NA	CASSTTAYYGYTF	TGTGCCAGCAGTACGACGGCCTACTATGGCTACACCTTC
TRBV30	TRBJ2-7	13	NA	NA	CAWSYRAGGEQYF	TGTGCCTGGAGTTACAGGGCCGGGGGGGAGCAGTACTTC
TRBV6-5	TRBJ2-3	13	TRBD2	NA	CASTLAGGDTQYF	TGTGCCAGCACACTAGCGGGGGGGGATACGCAGTATTTT
TRBV6-6	TRBJ2-3	15	NA	NA	CASSRVQGGTDTQYF	TGTGCCAGCAGTAGGGTCCAGGGGGGGACGGATACGCAGTATTTT
TRBV4-1	TRBJ1-4	20	TRBD1	few	CASSQDGRDRGRTTNEKLFF	TGCGCCAGCAGCCAAGATGGAAGGGACAGGGGGCGGACAACTAATGAAAAACTGTTTTTT
TRBV4-3	TRBJ2-1	15	NA	NA	CASSQDRQTHNEQFF	TGCGCCAGCAGCCAAGATAGGCAGACCCACAATGAGCAGTTCTTC
TRBV1	TRBJ1-2	16	NA	NA	CTSSHAGTGSNYGYTF	TGCACCAGCAGCCATGCCGGGACAGGGTCTAACTATGGCTACACCTTC
TRBV28	TRBJ1-1	13	NA	many	CASRVGGFTEAFF	TGTGCCAGCAGGGTAGGGGGGTTCACTGAAGCTTTCTTT
TRBV29-1	TRBJ1-2	12	TRBD1	NA	CSVQQGAGGYTF	TGCAGCGTACAACAGGGGGCTGGAGGCTACACCTTC
TRBV5-6	TRBJ2-1	13	NA	NA	CASSLTRNDEQFF	TGTGCCAGCAGCTTGACCAGAAACGATGAGCAGTTCTTC
TRBV11-3	TRBJ1-6	11	TRBD1	NA	CASSKGQETHF	TGTGCCAGCAGCAAAGGACAGGAAACCCACTTT
TRBV28	TRBJ1-2	16	NA	NA	CASTGFPTVSYGGYTF	TGTGCCAGCACTGGGTTCCCGACAGTGTCGTACGGCGGCTACACCTTC
TRBV6-5	TRBJ2-1	15	TRBD2	NA	CASSYGGGPVFEQFF	TGTGCCAGCAGTTACGGCGGGGGGCCTGTTTTTGAGCAGTTCTTC
TRBV6-6	TRBJ2-1	16	NA	NA	CAISVTGSGGYNEQFF	TGTGCCATCAGTGTGACAGGGTCCGGGGGTTACAATGAGCAGTTCTTC
TRBV7-2	TRBJ2-3	14	NA	NA	CASSLAQDTDTQYF	TGTGCCAGCAGCTTAGCCCAAGACACAGATACGCAGTATTTT
TRBV10-3	TRBJ1-2	14	NA	once	CAISAGTPRGGYTF	TGTGCCATCAGTGCCGGGACTCCGAGAGGTGGCTACACCTTC
TRBV6-5	TRBJ2-5	14	NA	NA	CASSWTPAGETQYF	TGTGCCAGCAGCTGGACCCCCGCGGGAGAGACCCAGTACTTC
TRBV28	TRBJ1-1	14	NA	NA	CASSYIQGSNQAFF	TGTGCCAGCAGCTACATCCAGGGCTCGAACCAAGCTTTCTTT
TRBV4-2	TRBJ2-1	13	NA	few	CASSPPGRNEQFF	TGTGCCAGCAGCCCCCCAGGGCGCAATGAGCAGTTCTTC
TRBV6-1	TRBJ1-2	13	NA	NA	CASSENRNYGYTF	TGTGCCAGCAGTGAAAACCGTAACTATGGCTACACCTTC
TRBV30	TRBJ2-7	12	NA	NA	CARDVGSYEQYF	TGTGCCCGAGACGTGGGATCCTACGAGCAGTACTTC
TRBV10-3	TRBJ1-2	12	NA	few	CAISESGPGYTF	TGTGCCATCAGTGAGTCGGGGCCCGGCTACACCTTC
TRBV28	TRBJ1-2	14	NA	NA	CASRGDGLYYGYTF	TGTGCCAGCAGGGGGGACGGCCTCTACTATGGCTACACCTTC
TRBV11-2	TRBJ2-7	14	NA	NA	CASSLPVSPNEQYF	TGTGCCAGCAGCTTACCGGTGTCCCCGAACGAGCAGTACTTC
TRBV2	TRBJ1-5	13	NA	many	CASSEHLKQPQHF	TGTGCCAGCAGTGAACACCTCAAGCAGCCCCAGCATTTT
TRBV11-2	TRBJ2-7	14	NA	NA	CASSLAPRFYEQYF	TGTGCCAGCAGCTTAGCTCCCAGATTCTACGAGCAGTACTTC
TRBV7-2	TRBJ2-4	15	TRBD2	NA	CASSPPSGGASIQYF	TGTGCCAGCAGCCCCCCTAGCGGGGGGGCCTCTATTCAGTACTTC
TRBV7-9	TRBJ2-1	17	NA	NA	CASSLGTSSDSEDEQFF	TGTGCCAGCAGCTTAGGGACATCTTCTGATTCTGAGGATGAGCAGTTCTTC
TRBV11-2	TRBJ2-5	15	NA	NA	CASSTRLVGGVTQYF	TGTGCCAGCAGCACCAGGCTGGTTGGGGGAGTGACCCAGTACTTC